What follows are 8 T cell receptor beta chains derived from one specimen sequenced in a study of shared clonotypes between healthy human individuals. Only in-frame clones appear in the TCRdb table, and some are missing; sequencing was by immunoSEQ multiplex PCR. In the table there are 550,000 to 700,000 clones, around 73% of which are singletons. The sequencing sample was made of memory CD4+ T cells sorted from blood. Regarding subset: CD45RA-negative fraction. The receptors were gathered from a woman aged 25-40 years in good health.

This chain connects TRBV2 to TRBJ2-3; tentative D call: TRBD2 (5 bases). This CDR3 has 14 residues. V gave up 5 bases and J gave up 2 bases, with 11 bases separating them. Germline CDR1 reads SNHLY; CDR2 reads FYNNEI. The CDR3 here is CASSRTSSTDTQYF. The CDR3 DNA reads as TGTGCCAGCAGTAGGACTTCTTCCACAGATACGCAGTATTTT.

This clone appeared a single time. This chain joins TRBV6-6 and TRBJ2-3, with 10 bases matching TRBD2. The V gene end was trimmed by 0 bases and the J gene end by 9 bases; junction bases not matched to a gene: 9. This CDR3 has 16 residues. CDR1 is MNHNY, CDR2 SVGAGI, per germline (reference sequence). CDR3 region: CASSYSLAGDERTQYF. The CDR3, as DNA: TGTGCCAGCAGTTACTCCCTAGCGGGAGATGAGAGGACGCAGTATTTT.

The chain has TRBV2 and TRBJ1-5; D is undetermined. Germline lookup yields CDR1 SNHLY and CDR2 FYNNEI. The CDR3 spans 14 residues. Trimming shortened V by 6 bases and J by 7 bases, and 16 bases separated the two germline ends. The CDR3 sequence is CASSPQPLGQPQHF. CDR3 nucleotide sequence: TGTGCCAGCAGCCCCCAGCCCTTGGGGCAGCCCCAGCATTTT.

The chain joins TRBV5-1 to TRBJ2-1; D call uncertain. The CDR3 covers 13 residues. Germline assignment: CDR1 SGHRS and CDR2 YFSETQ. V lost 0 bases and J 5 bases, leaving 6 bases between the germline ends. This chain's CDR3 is CASSLAINNEQFF. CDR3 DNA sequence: TGCGCCAGCAGCTTGGCAATCAACAATGAGCAGTTCTTC.

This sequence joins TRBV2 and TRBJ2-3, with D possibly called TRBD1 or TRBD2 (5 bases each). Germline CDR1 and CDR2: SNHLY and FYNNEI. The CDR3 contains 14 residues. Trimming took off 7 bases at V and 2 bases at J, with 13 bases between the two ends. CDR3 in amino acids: CASTGTDPTDTQYF. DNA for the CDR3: TGTGCCAGCACTGGGACCGACCCCACAGATACGCAGTATTTT.

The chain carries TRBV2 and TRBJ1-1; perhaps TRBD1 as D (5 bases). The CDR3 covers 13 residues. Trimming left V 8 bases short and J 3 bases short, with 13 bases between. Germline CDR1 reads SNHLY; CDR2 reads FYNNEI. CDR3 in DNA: TGTGCCAGCGGGGACCACAGAGACACTGAAGCTTTCTTT. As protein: CASGDHRDTEAFF.

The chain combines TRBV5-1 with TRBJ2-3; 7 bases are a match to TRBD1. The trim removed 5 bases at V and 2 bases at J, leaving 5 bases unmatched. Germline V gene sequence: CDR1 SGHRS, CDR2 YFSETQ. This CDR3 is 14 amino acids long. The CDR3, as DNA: TGCGCCAGCAGAGGGGGCTTACTCACAGATACGCAGTATTTT. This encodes CASRGGLLTDTQYF.

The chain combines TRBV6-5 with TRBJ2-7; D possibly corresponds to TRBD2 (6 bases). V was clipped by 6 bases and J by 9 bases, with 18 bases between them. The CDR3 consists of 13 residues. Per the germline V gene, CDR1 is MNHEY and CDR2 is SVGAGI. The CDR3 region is CASRMFRGTGQYF. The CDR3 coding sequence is TGTGCCAGCAGGATGTTCCGGGGGACTGGGCAGTACTTC.